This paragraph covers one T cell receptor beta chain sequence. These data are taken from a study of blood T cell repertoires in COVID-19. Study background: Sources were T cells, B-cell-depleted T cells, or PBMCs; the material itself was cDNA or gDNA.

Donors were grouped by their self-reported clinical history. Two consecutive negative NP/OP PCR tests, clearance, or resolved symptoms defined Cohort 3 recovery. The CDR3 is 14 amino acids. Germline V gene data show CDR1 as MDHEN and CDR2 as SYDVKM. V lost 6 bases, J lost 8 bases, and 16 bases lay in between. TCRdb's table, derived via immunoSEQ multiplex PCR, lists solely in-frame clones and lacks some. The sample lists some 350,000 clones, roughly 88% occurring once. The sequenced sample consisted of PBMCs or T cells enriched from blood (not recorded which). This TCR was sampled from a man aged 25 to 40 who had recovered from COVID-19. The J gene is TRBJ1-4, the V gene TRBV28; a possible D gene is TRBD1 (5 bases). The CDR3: CASSPGRREEKLFF. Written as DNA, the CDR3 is TGTGCCAGCAGCCCGGGACGGAGGGAAGAAAAACTGTTTTTT.